Below, 32 T cell receptor beta chains from the same sample are listed, as sequenced in a study of identical twins. TCRdb used MiXCR to reprocess the 5' RACE reads, holding one entry per CDR3 protein. The table has 450,000 to 650,000 distinct CDR3 sequences, more than 9% seen once; the top ten hold 2.5% to 3.5%. The same sample was also studied in work on yellow fever vaccine responses in identical twins.

The sample consisted of PBMCs. The receptors originated from a woman younger than 30 in good health.

In its sample, this clonotype was seen many times. In this CDR3 the conserved last residue, phenylalanine or tryptophan, is missing, so a read error is likely. The DNA is left out, because the CDR3 cannot be placed on it with certainty; the CDR3 is given as TCRdb lists it. The chain carries TRBV3-1 and TRBJ2-1; the table assigns TRBD2, which was not confirmed against the DNA. The CDR3 extends over 11 residues, inclusive of both ends. Germline lookup yields CDR1 LGHDT and CDR2 YNNKEL (reference sequence). CDR3 residues: CASSQGTSASL.

This chain joins TRBV3-1 and TRBJ1-2, with unresolved D. CDR1 and CDR2 (germline): LGHDT, YNNKEL (reference sequence). The V end lost 0 bases, the J end lost 7 bases, and 9 bases lay between the germline ends. The CDR3 extends over 13 amino acids. CDR3 in amino acids: CASSQEHVGGYTF. DNA for the CDR3: TGTGCCAGCAGCCAAGAGCATGTGGGTGGCTACACCTTC.

V and J are TRBV7-9 and TRBJ2-5; no firm D call. Trimming stripped 5 bases from V and 2 bases from J, with 21 bases between. Germline V lookup: CDR1 SEHNR, CDR2 FQNEAQ (reference sequence). The CDR3 extends over 17 amino acids. This chain's CDR3 is CASSLNPTFQTQETQYF. In nucleotides, the CDR3 is TGTGCCAGCAGCCTTAACCCCACCTTTCAAACTCAAGAGACCCAGTACTTC.

The chain is built from TRBV6-1 and TRBJ1-5, with a weak D call TRBD1 (6 bases). The CDR3 runs to 13 residues. Trimming stripped 6 bases from V and 5 bases from J, with 11 bases between. The germline CDR1 and CDR2 sequences are MNHNS and SASEGT. DNA for the CDR3: TGTGCCAGCAGGCAGGGGCGTCATCAGCCCCAGCATTTT. Residues: CASRQGRHQPQHF.

This clonotype was observed at least ten times. The gene calls are TRBV19 and TRBJ2-7; D is perhaps TRBD2 (6 bases). V lost 3 bases, J lost 1 base, and 13 bases lay in between. Germline CDR1 LNHDA, CDR2 SQIVND (reference sequence). The CDR3 contains 15 residues. The DNA for the CDR3 is TGTGCCAGTAGTATTGGGGACGGGGGATCCTACGAGCAGTACTTC. This gives the protein CASSIGDGGSYEQYF.

The CDR3 sequence is CASSLSARQQNTRTNTEAFF. The CDR3 DNA reads TGCGCCAGCAGCTTGTCCGCAAGACAGCAAAACACCCGTACGAACACTGAAGCTTTCTTT. This sequence joins TRBV5-1 and TRBJ1-1; weak D call: TRBD1 (5 bases). The CDR3 consists of 20 residues. V was pared by 1 base and J by 1 base, with 26 bases between. Per germline, CDR1 SGHRS and CDR2 YFSETQ.

A few counts support this clonotype. This rearrangement joins TRBV6-1 to TRBJ2-2; 8 bases match TRBD2. Germline CDR1 is MNHNS and CDR2 is SASEGT. The CDR3 is 16 residues long. V dropped 6 bases and J dropped 3; count of bases not matched to a gene: 9. The CDR3 nucleotides read TGTGCCAGCAGCCTACGCGGGGGGTCGGACACCGGGGAGCTGTTTTTT. Protein sequence: CASSLRGGSDTGELFF.

Many counts were recorded for this clonotype. The gene calls are TRBV27 and TRBJ1-2; D gene ambiguous. V shed 0 bases and J shed 13 bases, with 21 bases lying between them. The CDR3 runs 15 residues. Germline CDR1 reads MNHEY; CDR2 reads SMNVEV (reference sequence). Here the CDR3 reads CASSLSSAGQNRPTF. CDR3 sequence (DNA): TGTGCCAGCAGTTTATCGTCGGCCGGGCAAAACCGACCCACCTTC.

This rearrangement joins TRBV5-5 to TRBJ2-1; D may match TRBD1 or TRBD2 (6 bases each). The CDR3 is made up of 18 amino acids. V lost 0 bases, J lost 0 bases, and 16 bases lay in between. Per germline, CDR1 SGHKS and CDR2 YYEKEE (reference sequence). This CDR3 is CASSLGWGAQSSYNEQFF. In nucleotides, the CDR3 is TGTGCCAGCAGCTTGGGGTGGGGGGCCCAGAGCTCCTACAATGAGCAGTTCTTC.

This clonotype was counted a few times. The CDR3 protein is CASSLTGTSGGPSPTDTQYF. The DNA for the CDR3 is TGTGCCAGCAGCTTAACCGGGACTAGCGGGGGTCCTTCGCCCACAGATACGCAGTATTTT. The rearrangement uses TRBV7-3 and TRBJ2-3; the match to TRBD2 covers 14 bases. This CDR3 is 20 amino acids long. Germline CDR1 reads SGHTA; CDR2 reads FQGTGA. V was pared by 0 bases and J by 2 bases, with 10 bases of the junction left unmatched. The full variable domain, in which reference TRBV7-3 and TRBJ2-3 provide the parts outside the CDR3, is GAGVSQTPSNKVTEKGKYVELRCDPISGHTALYWYRQSLGQGPEFLIYFQGTGAADDSGLPNDRFFAVRPEGSVSTLKIQRTERGDSAVYLCASSLTGTSGGPSPTDTQYFGPGTRLTVL.

This clonotype has a count of ten or more. The gene calls are TRBV5-1 and TRBJ1-1; the match to TRBD1 covers 9 bases. Trimming at V came to 3 bases and at J to 2 bases, leaving 11 bases not matched to a gene. CDR3 length equals 17 residues. The germline CDR1 and CDR2 sequences are SGHRS and YFSETQ. The CDR3, as DNA: TGCGCCAGCAGCTCGATCCCGGGACAGGGTAGAAACACTGAAGCTTTCTTT. Its translation is CASSSIPGQGRNTEAFF.

CDR3 amino acids: CASGGQHEKLFF. The CDR3 nucleotides read TGTGCCAGCGGAGGACAGCATGAAAAACTGTTTTTT. The J gene is TRBJ1-4, the V gene TRBV11-1; a possible D gene is TRBD1 (6 bases). CDR1 SGHAT and CDR2 FQDESV come from the germline V gene (reference sequence). The CDR3 sequence is 12 residues long. V was trimmed by 8 bases and J by 6 bases, leaving 10 bases between them.

This clonotype was seen a few times. V gene TRBV7-2 combines with J gene TRBJ2-7, with 14 bases that match TRBD2. Per the germline V gene, CDR1 is SGHTA and CDR2 is FQGNSA. Trimming cost V 1 base and J 4 bases; bases outside gene matches: 6. The CDR3 sequence is 17 residues long. The CDR3 protein is CASSLVGTSGSPYEQYF. CDR3 in DNA: TGTGCCAGCAGCTTAGTTGGGACTAGCGGGAGTCCTTACGAGCAGTACTTC.

There are a few counts of this clonotype. This sequence joins TRBV4-1 and TRBJ2-2, with 11 bases fitting TRBD2. From germline, CDR1 is MGHRA and CDR2 YSYEKL. The CDR3 has 19 residues. J gave up 7 bases and V 0 bases, and 13 bases lay outside the gene matches. CDR3 loop: CASSQDPGTSGRLRGELFF. In DNA, the CDR3 is TGCGCCAGCAGCCAAGACCCCGGGACTAGCGGAAGACTGCGCGGGGAGCTGTTTTTT.

This clonotype was seen a handful of times. V is TRBV2 and J is TRBJ2-3; D uncertain. Germline CDR1 is SNHLY and CDR2 is FYNNEI. Trimming removed 3 bases from V and 14 bases from J, with 3 bases in between. CDR3 length: 8 residues. The DNA of the CDR3 is TGTGCCAGCAGTGATCCGTATTTT. It specifies CASSDPYF.

This clonotype was seen only a few times. J is TRBJ2-5 and V is TRBV5-5, with 8 bases identical to TRBD2. The germline V gene has CDR1 SGHKS and CDR2 YYEKEE (reference sequence). Unmatched junction bases numbered 7, after V lost 1 base and J lost 5 bases. The CDR3 sequence is 15 residues long. This chain's CDR3 is CASSLYGGGFETQYF. Here the CDR3 DNA reads TGTGCCAGCAGCTTGTACGGGGGGGGATTCGAGACCCAGTACTTC.

This clonotype was counted only a few times. The chain combines TRBV25-1 with TRBJ1-1; D is unclear. V was pared by 2 bases and J by 6 bases, with 13 bases between. Looked up from germline, CDR1 is MGHDK and CDR2 is SYGVNS. The CDR3 is made up of 14 amino acids. The CDR3 loop is CASSEGHRRAEAFF. The CDR3 DNA sequence: TGTGCCAGCAGTGAAGGGCATAGAAGAGCTGAAGCTTTCTTT.

On this clonotype itself: One junction end disagrees with the germline gene, perhaps due to a read error. The rearrangement joins TRBV20-1 to TRBJ2-1; 7 positions match TRBD1. The CDR3 loop spans 13 amino acids. CDR1 and CDR2 (germline): DFQATT, SNEGSKA (reference sequence). This CDR3 is CSGHRGSYNEQSF. The CDR3 DNA reads as TGCAGTGGACACAGGGGTTCCTACAATGAGCAGTCCTTC.

This clonotype appeared many times. CDR3 nucleotide sequence: TGCAGTGCTAAGAGGGGGTCTAGCGGCCACAATGAGCAGTTCTTC. Its translation is CSAKRGSSGHNEQFF. V and J are TRBV20-1 and TRBJ2-1; possible D gene TRBD2, 7 bases. V dropped 4 bases and J dropped 5 bases, with 18 bases sitting between them. CDR1 and CDR2 (germline): DFQATT, SNEGSKA (reference sequence). This CDR3 is 15 amino acids long.

The chain joins TRBV29-1 to TRBJ2-1; 9 bases are shared with TRBD1. The CDR3 is 15 residues long. CDR1 and CDR2 (germline): SQVTM, ANQGSEA. V trimming: 2 bases; J trimming: 6 bases; junction bases outside the gene matches: 8. The CDR3 loop reads CSVEPDRDRVNEQFF. CDR3 DNA: TGCAGCGTTGAACCAGACCGGGACAGGGTCAATGAGCAGTTCTTC.

The V gene is TRBV18, the J gene TRBJ2-7, with 10 bases that match TRBD1. After removal of 3 bases from V and 2 bases from J, the junction contained 7 bases not matched to a gene. The CDR3 contains 16 residues. Germline assignment: CDR1 KGHSH and CDR2 LQKENI. The CDR3 nucleotides are TGTGCCAGCTCACCCTACCCCGGGACAGGGGCCTACGAGCAGTACTTC. Its protein product is CASSPYPGTGAYEQYF.

The table lists this clonotype with many counts. The chain carries TRBV6-4 and TRBJ2-3, with D possibly TRBD2 on 6 matching bases. Per germline, CDR1 MRHNA and CDR2 SNTAGT. Trimming cost V 4 bases and J 1 base, with 15 bases left between them. The CDR3 has 16 amino acids. The CDR3: CASSGSKRVRTDTQYF. DNA for the CDR3: TGTGCCAGCAGTGGATCTAAGCGGGTTCGCACAGATACGCAGTATTTT.

V and J are TRBV20-1 and TRBJ2-4, with D possibly matching TRBD2 (5 bases). Germline CDR1 is DFQATT and CDR2 is SNEGSKA (reference sequence). This CDR3 spans 15 amino acids. Trimming took 1 base from V and 14 from J, leaving 24 bases between them. CDR3 in amino acids: CSARVNPPREGYEYF. The CDR3 DNA sequence: TGCAGTGCTAGAGTAAACCCCCCGAGAGAGGGATATGAGTACTTC.

The genes are TRBV4-2 and TRBJ2-5; 11 bases line up with TRBD1. Germline CDR1 and CDR2: LGHNA and YNFKEQ. The CDR3 has 15 residues. With V trimmed by 4 bases and J by 5 bases, 6 bases remained unmatched. The CDR3 spells CASSPRTGGAETQYF. The CDR3 region has the DNA TGTGCCAGCAGCCCCAGGACAGGGGGCGCGGAGACCCAGTACTTC.

This clonotype appeared a few times. The chain uses TRBV4-3 and TRBJ2-2, with TRBD2 as a possible D gene (5 bases). The germline CDR1 and CDR2 sequences are LGHNA and YSLEER. The CDR3 covers 15 residues. Trimming took 1 base from V and 4 from J, leaving 10 bases between them. The CDR3 reads CASSQGGLFTGELFF. The CDR3, as DNA: TGCGCCAGCAGCCAAGGAGGGCTTTTCACCGGGGAGCTGTTTTTT.

This clonotype appeared many times. This chain connects TRBV4-3 to TRBJ1-3; D not resolved. The CDR3 is 15 residues long. Trimming removed 0 bases at V and 0 bases at J, with 6 bases between. CDR1 is LGHNA, CDR2 YSLEER, per germline. CDR3 sequence: CASSQDPASGNTIYF. The CDR3 bases are TGCGCCAGCAGCCAAGACCCTGCCTCTGGAAACACCATATATTTT.

This clonotype was recorded many times. The chain carries TRBV12-3 or TRBV12-4 and TRBJ1-2, with unresolved D. The ends were cut back, 7 bases at V and 1 base at J, with 16 bases in the middle. The CDR3 is made up of 15 amino acids. The CDR3, as DNA: TGTGCCAGCAAAGCGGGGAGGCGGCTTAACTATGGCTACACCTTC. Translated: CASKAGRRLNYGYTF.

The chain recombines TRBV5-1 with TRBJ2-3, with D perhaps given as TRBD1 or TRBD2 (6 bases each). Germline V gives CDR1 SGHRS, CDR2 YFSETQ. Trimming removed 2 bases at V and 3 bases at J, with 13 bases between. CDR3 size: 15 residues. The CDR3 sequence is CASSLRGVNTDTQYF. DNA for the CDR3: TGCGCCAGCAGCTTAAGGGGGGTGAATACAGATACGCAGTATTTT.

The V call is TRBV6-1, the J call TRBJ2-5; D may be TRBD1 (6 bases). V was shortened by 10 bases and J by 12 bases, with 30 bases between the two germline ends. Per the germline V gene, CDR1 is MNHNS and CDR2 is SASEGT. This CDR3 has 15 residues. This CDR3 reads CAISSGAGERLYEYF. In DNA form, the CDR3 reads TGTGCCATCTCCTCCGGGGCAGGGGAGAGGCTTTACGAGTACTTC.

The chain has TRBV12-3 or TRBV12-4 and TRBJ2-3; D not resolved. The V gene lost 7 bases and the J gene lost 0 bases, with 17 bases spanning the gap. The CDR3 runs 16 residues. The chain's CDR3 is CASNTLGLGSTDTQYF. CDR3 bases: TGTGCCAGCAATACGCTAGGGCTCGGTAGCACAGATACGCAGTATTTT.

The chain couples TRBV15 to TRBJ2-4; D not resolved. V shed 4 bases and J shed 7 bases, with 17 bases lying between them. The CDR3 consists of 15 residues. Per germline, CDR1 LNHNV and CDR2 YYDKDF (reference sequence). CDR3 sequence reads: CATSTTGPLRNIQYF. As DNA, the CDR3 is TGTGCCACCAGCACCACCGGGCCACTTCGCAACATTCAGTACTTC.

This clonotype was seen ten or more times. The chain couples TRBV15 to TRBJ2-2, with D uncertain. CDR3 length equals 15 residues. V was shortened by 0 bases and J by 4 bases, with 9 bases between the two germline ends. The germline V gene encodes CDR1 LNHNV and CDR2 YYDKDF (reference sequence). CDR3 coding DNA: TGTGCCACCAGCAGAGATGGACGCCTCACCGGGGAGCTGTTTTTT. It translates to CATSRDGRLTGELFF.